The clone carrying this T cell receptor beta chain is a singleton in its sample. Germline CDR1 reads SGDLS; CDR2 reads YYNGEE. The CDR3 runs to 13 residues. V lost 1 base to trimming and J lost 6 bases, with 8 bases between them. The source of the sample is a study of blood T cell repertoires in COVID-19. Cohort placement rested on clinical history that participants reported themselves. Recovery meant two consecutive negative NP/OP PCR tests, professional clearance, or resolved symptoms. Original analysis: Estimation of nucleated cell counts was performed using reference gene primer amplification. Profiled with immunoSEQ multiplex PCR; TCRdb holds only in-frame clones, not every one. V and J calls and clone size are as listed in that table; D and trimming were resolved from the DNA. Among approximately 320,000 clones listed, roughly 87% were seen once.

V and J are TRBV9 and TRBJ2-1, with D perhaps TRBD2 (5 bases). The clonotype comes from a woman between 18 and 29 years old who had recovered from COVID-19. Sequencing input: PBMCs or T cells enriched from blood (not recorded which). CDR3 protein: CASSVQRGNEQFF. Written as DNA, the CDR3 is TGTGCCAGCAGCGTACAACGGGGCAATGAGCAGTTCTTC. The complete variable domain, with remaining parts taken from reference TRBV9 and TRBJ2-1, reads DSGVTQTPKHLITATGQRVTLRCSPRSGDLSVYWYQQSLDQGLQFLIQYYNGEERAKGNILERFSAQQFPDLHSELNLSSLELGDSALYFCASSVQRGNEQFFGPGTRLTVL.